Listed here are 17 T cell receptor beta chains from one sample, sequenced in a study of blood T cells in healthy people across ages. Together with a sample-barcoded 5' primer, a J-beta primer mix was included in a second PCR lasting roughly 6 to 12 cycles. Each CDR3 protein is one row after TCRdb ran MiXCR on the 5' RACE reads. The data contain 920,000 or so distinct CDR3 sequences, under 45% of them singletons. Sequencing was carried out using blood. These receptors all stem from a woman aged 60 to 75 in good health.

This chain uses TRBV24-1 with TRBJ2-1; TRBD1 matches at 11 bases. CDR1 KGHDR and CDR2 SFDVKD come from the germline V gene. The CDR3 length is 18 residues. V dropped 4 bases and J dropped 6; count of bases not matched to a gene: 13. This CDR3 reads CATSDPGTGGSNANEQFF. CDR3 nucleotides: TGTGCCACCAGTGACCCCGGGACAGGGGGATCTAATGCCAATGAGCAGTTCTTC.

The chain links TRBV29-1 to TRBJ2-1, with D maybe TRBD2 (5 bases). The CDR3 totals 11 residues. Germline V gene sequence: CDR1 SQVTM, CDR2 ANQGSEA. V was clipped by 7 bases and J by 5 bases, with 9 bases between them. This CDR3 is CSGGINNEQFF. CDR3 bases: TGCAGCGGAGGGATTAACAATGAGCAGTTCTTC.

This chain connects TRBV20-1 to TRBJ2-1, with D uncertain. The germline gives CDR1 DFQATT, CDR2 SNEGSKA (reference sequence). V dropped 4 bases and J dropped 5 bases, with 21 bases sitting between them. CDR3 size: 16 residues. This CDR3 is CSAIRWDRAENNEQFF. CDR3 bases: TGCAGTGCTATCCGTTGGGATAGGGCGGAGAACAATGAGCAGTTCTTC.

This chain uses TRBV6-5 with TRBJ2-4, with D possibly matching TRBD1 (5 bases). Germline CDR1 and CDR2: MNHEY and SVGAGI. CDR3 length equals 14 residues. Trimming removed 0 bases from V and 9 bases from J, with 12 bases in between. The CDR3 reads CASSYSGQGGIQYF. The CDR3 DNA is TGTGCCAGCAGTTACTCGGGGCAGGGTGGCATTCAGTACTTC.

In DNA form, the CDR3 reads TGTGCCAGCAGCTCCGGACAGGGTAGAAATGAAAAACTGTTTTTT. Its protein is CASSSGQGRNEKLFF. The rearrangement joins TRBV3-1 to TRBJ1-4, with 8 bases that match TRBD1. With V trimmed by 5 bases and J by 5 bases, 7 bases remained unmatched. This CDR3 is built from 15 residues. Germline V lookup: CDR1 LGHDT, CDR2 YNNKEL (reference sequence).

There are many counts of this clonotype. V gene TRBV29-1 combines with J gene TRBJ2-5; D is ambiguous. CDR1 and CDR2 from the germline V gene are SQVTM and ANQGSEA. The CDR3 totals 15 residues. Trimming removed 5 bases from V and 1 base from J, with 17 bases in between. The CDR3 sequence is CSVHYALTPQETQYF. In DNA, the CDR3 is TGCAGCGTTCACTACGCGTTAACTCCCCAAGAGACCCAGTACTTC.

J is TRBJ2-1 and V is TRBV29-1, with TRBD2 matching 9 bases. V lost 4 bases and J lost 6; bases outside the gene matches: 7. Germline CDR1 reads SQVTM; CDR2 reads ANQGSEA. The CDR3 spans 14 residues. CDR3 protein: CSVAAGGLINEQFF. For the CDR3, the DNA is TGCAGCGTTGCAGCGGGAGGACTAATCAATGAGCAGTTCTTC.

This rearrangement joins TRBV6-6 to TRBJ2-5; possible D gene TRBD1, 6 bases. This CDR3 comprises 15 residues. Trimming took 0 bases from V and 11 from J, leaving 19 bases between them. CDR1 is MNHNY, CDR2 SVGAGI, per germline (reference sequence). The CDR3 nucleotides read TGTGCCAGCAGTTACTCAGGGACACTTACGATGGAGCAGTACTTC. Its protein is CASSYSGTLTMEQYF.

This clonotype was detected a few times. This chain joins TRBV7-3 and TRBJ2-2, with D perhaps TRBD1 (5 bases). Per the germline V gene, CDR1 is SGHTA and CDR2 is FQGTGA. Trimming removed 8 bases from V and 0 bases from J, with 7 bases in between. The CDR3 sequence is 13 residues long. In DNA, the CDR3 is TGTGCCAGCGGACAAACGAACACCGGGGAGCTGTTTTTT. Translation gives CASGQTNTGELFF.

The CDR3 sequence: CSARMGGGTRNEQYF. The CDR3 DNA reads as TGCAGTGCTAGAATGGGAGGCGGGACGAGGAACGAGCAGTACTTC. The chain joins TRBV20-1 to TRBJ2-5, with TRBD2 as a possible D gene (6 bases). Matching the DNA end better, TRBJ2-7 makes the J call doubtful. The CDR3 has 15 residues. Germline V gene sequence: CDR1 DFQATT, CDR2 SNEGSKA (reference sequence).

The chain couples TRBV6-1 to TRBJ1-4, with TRBD1 identical over 8 bases. V trimming: 4 bases; J trimming: 3 bases; junction bases outside the gene matches: 4. From germline, CDR1 is MNHNS and CDR2 SASEGT. This CDR3 is built from 15 residues. CDR3 nucleotide sequence: TGTGCCAGCAGTGTTTCACAGGGGGCTAATGAAAAACTGTTTTTT. Protein sequence: CASSVSQGANEKLFF.

This clonotype was observed a few times. The chain couples TRBV12-3 or TRBV12-4 to TRBJ2-1; tentatively, D is TRBD1 (5 bases). Trimming took off 6 bases at V and 2 bases at J, with 14 bases between the two ends. The CDR3 is made up of 15 amino acids. This CDR3 reads CASRALDRPYNEQFF. The DNA for the CDR3 is TGTGCCAGCAGGGCTCTAGACAGACCCTACAATGAGCAGTTCTTC.

This chain uses TRBV27 with TRBJ1-4; 7 bases map to TRBD1. Germline-derived CDR1 and CDR2 are MNHEY and SMNVEV (reference sequence). The trim removed 8 bases at V and 2 bases at J, leaving 5 bases unmatched. This CDR3 comprises 14 residues. The CDR3 reads CASGETGTNEKLFF. The DNA of the CDR3 is TGTGCCAGCGGGGAGACAGGGACTAATGAAAAACTGTTTTTT.

The chain carries TRBV4-2 and TRBJ2-7; D may match TRBD1 or TRBD2 (5 bases each). Germline assignment: CDR1 LGHNA and CDR2 YNFKEQ. The CDR3 totals 16 residues. V was trimmed by 0 bases and J by 0 bases, leaving 12 bases between them. The CDR3, as DNA: TGTGCCAGCAGCCAAGAAGTCCCAGGGAGCTCCTACGAGCAGTACTTC. This gives the protein CASSQEVPGSSYEQYF.

This clonotype has only a few counts. The V gene is TRBV20-1, the J gene TRBJ2-7; weak D call: TRBD1 (6 bases). Deletions cut 3 bases from V and 3 bases from J, with 15 bases between. Germline lookup yields CDR1 DFQATT and CDR2 SNEGSKA (reference sequence). CDR3 length: 14 residues. The CDR3 region is CSARKGVRVYEQYF. Written as DNA, the CDR3 is TGCAGTGCTAGGAAGGGGGTGAGAGTCTACGAGCAGTACTTC.

The CDR3 loop reads CASSQEGPGLPYEQYF. CDR3 DNA sequence: TGTGCCAGCAGCCAAGAAGGTCCGGGGTTGCCCTACGAGCAGTACTTC. The chain employs TRBV3-1 and TRBJ2-7; possibly TRBD2 for D (5 bases). The CDR3 contains 16 residues. CDR1 is LGHDT, CDR2 YNNKEL, per germline (reference sequence). Trimming pared 0 bases from V and 2 bases from J, leaving 14 bases between.

The V gene is TRBV2, the J gene TRBJ2-2, with TRBD2 identical over 12 bases. Losses at the gene ends were 6 bases for V and 4 bases for J; bases not matched to a gene: 3. The germline CDR1 and CDR2 sequences are SNHLY and FYNNEI. The CDR3 extends over 15 amino acids. The CDR3 DNA sequence: TGTGCCAGCAGGAGACTAGCGGGAGTCACCGGGGAGCTGTTTTTT. Translating gives CASRRLAGVTGELFF.